One T cell receptor beta chain is described in this entry. The antigen is unknown. This sample was included in a study of cytomegalovirus exposure and HLA in healthy donors. Regarding the study as a whole: Data from an earlier analysis indicated that most TCR beta V segments were productive either about 87% or about 30% of the time.

The CDR3 is 13 residues long. CDR1 is GTSNPN, CDR2 SVGIG, per germline (reference sequence). The V end was cut by 7 bases, the J end by 2 bases, with 9 bases between. A multiplex PCR was run with 60 Vbeta primers and 13 Jbeta primers. Original data processing: Unique TCR beta chains numbered approximately 80 million in a later analysis, with roughly 10 million shared. Only in-frame clones appear in the TCRdb table, and some are missing; sequencing was by immunoSEQ multiplex PCR. That table is the source of V, J and clone size, and D and trimming were worked out from the DNA. The sample gives roughly 81,000 clones, less than 80% of which show up once; around 2.5% is in the top ten.

Sequences were obtained from PBMCs. The clonotype comes from a man aged 25-45 years in good health and CMV-seronegative. The V and J genes are TRBV30 and TRBJ1-6, with no clear D. CDR3 sequence (DNA): TGTGCCTCAACCGGGACCTATAATTCACCCCTCCACTTT. The encoded protein is CASTGTYNSPLHF.